Each of the 21 T cell receptor beta chains below was sequenced from the same sample in a study of tumor-infiltrating lymphocytes in primary liver carcinoma. Alongside blood RNA obtained from unsorted whole blood, germline DNA was also extracted. A primer in the constant region served to generate TCR beta cDNA from 450 to 650 ng of total RNA. TCR beta libraries came from three nested multiplex PCR rounds using slightly modified ARM-PCR. Investigators reported that the first two PCR rounds, at roughly 10 cycles each, used TRBV1-TRBV30 forward primers with a C-beta reverse primer. A single record per CDR3 protein comes from TCRdb applying MiXCR to the multiplex PCR reads. The sample contains fewer than 350,000 distinct CDR3 sequences, roughly 61% of which appear only once. Sample: peripheral blood. Receptor source: a middle-aged man with primary liver carcinoma and hepatitis B virus infection.

In the case of this clonotype: This may stem from a read error, because a much larger clone lies one nucleotide away. The V gene is TRBV6-6, the J gene TRBJ1-4; 9 nucleotides line up with TRBD1. This CDR3 is 14 amino acids long. Germline values: CDR1 MNHNY, CDR2 SVGAGI (reference sequence). In DNA, the CDR3 is TGTGCCAGCACAAAGGGACAGGGTATTGAAAAACCGTTTTTT. Protein product: CASTKGQGIEKPFF.

This sequence joins TRBV30 and TRBJ1-2; 7 nucleotides match TRBD1. With 4 bases clipped from V and 2 bases from J, the junction kept 16 bases outside the gene matches. The CDR3 covers 17 residues. Germline CDR1 reads GTSNPN; CDR2 reads SVGIG (reference sequence). CDR3 region: CAWTPLERDSNNYGYTF. The CDR3 region has the DNA TGTGCCTGGACCCCATTAGAAAGGGACAGTAACAACTATGGCTACACCTTC.

J is TRBJ2-1 and V is TRBV11-2; D remains unclear. The J call may not be correct, given that the DNA end is closer to TRBJ2-7. The CDR3 has 11 residues. The germline gives CDR1 SGHAT, CDR2 FQNNGV. Here the CDR3 reads CASSFGREQYF. CDR3 nucleotides: TGTGCCAGCAGCTTCGGCCGCGAGCAGTACTTC.

The chain combines TRBV6-2 or TRBV6-3 with TRBJ2-7; D possibly corresponds to TRBD2 (6 bases). Germline V CDR1 and CDR2: MNHEY, SVGEGT. The CDR3 extends over 17 amino acids. Trimming took off 5 bases at V and 4 bases at J, with 24 bases between the two ends. The CDR3 bases are TGTGCCAGCAGTGCGCGACCGATGACGGGAGAGGGATACGAGCAGTACTTC. Protein sequence: CASSARPMTGEGYEQYF.

Comments on this clonotype: With a much larger clone just one base away, this may be a read error. The V call is TRBV6-5, the J call TRBJ1-1; D ambiguous. The CDR3 extends over 13 amino acids. CDR1 is MNHEY, CDR2 SVGAGI, per germline. Trimming cost V 6 bases and J 7 bases, with 15 bases left between them. In DNA form, the CDR3 reads TGTGCCAGCAGGGAATCAGCTTCACTTGAAGCTTTCTTT. Translated, it gives CASRESASLEAFF.

Worth noting for this clonotype: Mismatch with germline at one junction end may stem from a read error. The chain links TRBV11-2 to TRBJ2-2, with 8 bases identical to TRBD1. Germline V lookup: CDR1 SGHAT, CDR2 FQNNGV. CDR3 length equals 16 residues. The chain's CDR3 is CASSLSRTGNTGELFF. The CDR3 coding sequence is TGTGCCAGCAGCCTTTCCCGGACAGGGAACACAGGGGAGCTATTTTTT.

As concerns this clonotype: Germline is not matched at one junction end, which may reflect a read error. The rearrangement uses TRBV4-2 and TRBJ2-5; TRBD2 matches at 9 bases. The V gene's germline CDR1 is LGHNA and CDR2 YNFKEQ. This CDR3 spans 17 amino acids. The CDR3 sequence is CASSLIPGGTSQETRYF. The CDR3 bases are TGTGCCAGCAGCCTGATCCCCGGGGGGACTAGCCAAGAGACCCGGTACTTC.

This clonotype was seen more than once but under ten times. This may come from a read error, since a much larger clone is one base off. This chain uses TRBV29-1 with TRBJ1-2, with no clear D. The CDR3 covers 13 residues. CDR1 is SQVTM, CDR2 ANQGSEA, per germline. The chain's CDR3 is CSVDHTEAYGYAF. CDR3 DNA: TGCAGCGTTGATCATACAGAGGCCTATGGCTACGCCTTC.

This clonotype has a count of ten or more. This rearrangement joins TRBV4-2 to TRBJ1-1; no reliable D call. Trimming pared 0 bases from V and 1 base from J, leaving 6 bases between. The germline V gene has CDR1 LGHNA and CDR2 YNFKEQ. CDR3 length: 14 residues. Here the CDR3 reads CASSQELQNTEAFF. The CDR3 DNA sequence: TGTGCCAGCAGCCAAGAACTCCAGAACACTGAAGCTTTCTTT.

Concerning this clonotype itself: One end of the junction fails to match germline, which may point to a read error. The V and J genes are TRBV4-2 and TRBJ2-7; D uncertain. The germline V gene encodes CDR1 LGHNA and CDR2 YNFKEQ. This CDR3 has 13 residues. The CDR3: CSSSQVRVLEQYF. As DNA, the CDR3 is TGTTCCAGCAGCCAAGTACGGGTTCTCGAGCAGTACTTC.

This clonotype was seen at least ten times. The chain links TRBV10-3 to TRBJ2-3; 11 nucleotides agree with TRBD2. The length of the CDR3 is 14 residues. The germline V gene has CDR1 ENHRY and CDR2 SYGVKD. J lost 4 bases, V lost 6 bases, and 3 bases had no gene match. DNA for the CDR3: TGTGCCATCAGAACTAGCGGGAGCCCAGATACGCAGTATTTT. Translated, it gives CAIRTSGSPDTQYF.

With regard to this clonotype: A read error may explain this, as a much larger clone is one base away. This sequence joins TRBV12-3 or TRBV12-4 and TRBJ2-7, with 9 bases aligning to TRBD1. The CDR3 contains 13 residues. CDR3 DNA sequence: TGTGCCAGCAGTCCGGACAGGGGTGACGACCAGTACTTC. Its protein is CASSPDRGDDQYF.

Remarks on this clonotype: This may stem from a read error, because a much larger clone lies one nucleotide away. The V gene is TRBV29-1, the J gene TRBJ2-1, with D maybe TRBD2 (6 bases). The CDR3 is 15 residues long. Trimming took 7 bases from V and 6 from J, leaving 22 bases between them. Germline V gene sequence: CDR1 SQVTM, CDR2 ANQGSEA. CDR3 sequence: CSAKGRENNCNEQFF. CDR3 nucleotides: TGCAGCGCCAAAGGACGGGAGAACAACTGCAATGAGCAGTTCTTC.

This clonotype was observed a few times. Just one base apart from a much larger clone, this may be a read error. The chain is built from TRBV29-1 and TRBJ2-1, with 7 bases that match TRBD2. Germline assignment: CDR1 SQVTM and CDR2 ANQGSEA. CDR3 size: 13 residues. Here the CDR3 reads CSSQTSPYSEQFF. CDR3 bases: TGCAGCTCCCAGACTAGCCCTTACAGTGAGCAGTTCTTC.

For this clonotype: Possible read error: a much larger clone is one base away. The V and J genes are TRBV5-6 and TRBJ2-7; TRBD1 is a possible D gene (6 bases). The CDR3 consists of 13 residues. The V gene's germline CDR1 is SGHDT and CDR2 YYEEEE. CDR3 DNA: TGTGCCAGCAGCCGGGACACGAGGTACGAGCACTACTTC. Translation gives CASSRDTRYEHYF.

As for this clonotype: A read error may explain this, as a much larger clone is one base away. V is TRBV5-5 and J is TRBJ2-7; a possible D gene is TRBD1 (6 bases). CDR1 and CDR2 (germline): SGHKS, YYEKEE (reference sequence). This CDR3 comprises 14 residues. V shed 3 bases and J shed 1 base, with 11 bases lying between them. In DNA, the CDR3 is TGTGCCAGCAGCTCGAGACAGGCTTCCTACGAGCAGTACTTC. It translates to CASSSRQASYEQYF. Supplemented by reference TRBV5-5 and TRBJ2-7, the full variable domain reads DAGVTQSPTHLIKTRGQQVTLRCSPISGHKSVSWYQQVLGQGPQFIFQYYEKEERGRGNFPDRFSARQFPNYSSELNVNALLLGDSALYLCASSSRQASYEQYFGPGTRLTVT.

A remark on this clonotype: This sequence may be a read error, since a much larger clone differs from it by one base. The rearrangement joins TRBV10-3 to TRBJ2-7; 10 bases are a match to TRBD2. CDR1 ENHRY and CDR2 SYGVKD come from the germline V gene. The CDR3 contains 15 residues. V dropped 10 bases and J dropped 3; count of bases not matched to a gene: 12. The CDR3 nucleotides are TGTGCCAGCAGCACTGGGTCTAGCGGGAGCTACGAGCAGTACTTC. Its translation: CASSTGSSGSYEQYF.

The V and J genes are TRBV11-2 and TRBJ2-5, with a tentative D call TRBD2 (5 bases). V lost 4 bases to trimming and J lost 9 bases, with 18 bases between them. The CDR3 is made up of 14 amino acids. Germline V gives CDR1 SGHAT, CDR2 FQNNGV. CDR3 DNA: TGTGCCAGCAGCTCAGAAAGAACCGGGGAGTCCCAGTACTTC. The encoded protein is CASSSERTGESQYF. The complete variable domain, with remaining parts taken from reference TRBV11-2 and TRBJ2-5, reads EAGVAQSPRYKIIEKRQSVAFWCNPISGHATLYWYQQILGQGPKLLIQFQNNGVVDDSQLPKDRFSAERLKGVDSTLKIQPAKLEDSAVYLCASSSERTGESQYFGPGTRLLVL.

About this clonotype: An end of the junction does not agree with germline; a read error may underlie this. CDR3 amino acids: CASSPAGAGVLF. CDR3 bases: TGTGCCAGCAGTCCTGCCGGGGCAGGAGTCCTCTTC. The genes are TRBV11-2 and TRBJ1-2, with TRBD1 as a possible D gene (5 bases). CDR3 length: 12 amino acids. Germline CDR1 is SGHAT and CDR2 is FQNNGV.

Comments on this clonotype: A much larger clone lies one base from this, so it may be a read error. This chain joins TRBV6-2 or TRBV6-3 and TRBJ1-5; 7 bases map to TRBD1. The CDR3 contains 18 residues. CDR1 is MNHEY, CDR2 SVGEGT, per germline. The J segment lost 0 bases and the V segment lost 5 bases, leaving 13 bases of the junction unmatched. The CDR3, as DNA: TGTGCCAGCAGTCCAAGGACAGGAGCGGATTGTAGCAATCAGCCCCAGCATTTT. This translates into CASSPRTGADCSNQPQHF.

Regarding this clonotype: A much larger clone lies a single base off, so this may be a read error. V and J are TRBV29-1 and TRBJ2-1, with TRBD2 matching 11 bases. CDR1 is SQVTM and CDR2 is ANQGSEA in the germline V gene. This CDR3 spans 12 amino acids. CDR3 region: CNVESSGRRQFF. DNA of the CDR3: TGCAACGTGGAATCTAGCGGGAGGCGGCAGTTCTTC.